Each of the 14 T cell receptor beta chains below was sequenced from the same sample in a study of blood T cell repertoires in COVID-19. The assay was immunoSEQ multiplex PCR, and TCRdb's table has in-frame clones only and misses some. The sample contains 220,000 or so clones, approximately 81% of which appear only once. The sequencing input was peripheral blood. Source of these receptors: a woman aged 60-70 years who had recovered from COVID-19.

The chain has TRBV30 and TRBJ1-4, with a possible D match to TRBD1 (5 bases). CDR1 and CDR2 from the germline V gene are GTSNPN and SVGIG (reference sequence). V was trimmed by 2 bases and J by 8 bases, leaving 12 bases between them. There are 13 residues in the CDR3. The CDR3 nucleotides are TGTGCCTGGAGTCAGGGCCGGGAGGAAAAACTGTTTTTT. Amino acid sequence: CAWSQGREEKLFF.

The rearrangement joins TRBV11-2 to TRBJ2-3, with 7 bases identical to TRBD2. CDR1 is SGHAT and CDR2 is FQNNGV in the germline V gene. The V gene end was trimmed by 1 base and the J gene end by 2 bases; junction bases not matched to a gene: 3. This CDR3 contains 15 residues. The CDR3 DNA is TGTGCCAGCAGCTTAGCCCGGGGGGTCACAGATACGCAGTATTTT. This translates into CASSLARGVTDTQYF.

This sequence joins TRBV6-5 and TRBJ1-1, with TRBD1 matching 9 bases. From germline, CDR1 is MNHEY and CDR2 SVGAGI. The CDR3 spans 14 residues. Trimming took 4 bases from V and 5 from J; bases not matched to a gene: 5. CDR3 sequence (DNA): TGTGCCAGCAGTTTACAGGGGGCGCATACTGAAGCTTTCTTT. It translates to CASSLQGAHTEAFF.

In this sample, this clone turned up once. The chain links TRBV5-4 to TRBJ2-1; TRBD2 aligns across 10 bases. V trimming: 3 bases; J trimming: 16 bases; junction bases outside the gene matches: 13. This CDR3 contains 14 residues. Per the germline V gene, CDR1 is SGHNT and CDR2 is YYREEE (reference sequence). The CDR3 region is CASSSERGGRLSFF. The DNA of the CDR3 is TGTGCCAGCAGCTCTGAGCGGGGGGGCCGTTTATCTTTCTTC.

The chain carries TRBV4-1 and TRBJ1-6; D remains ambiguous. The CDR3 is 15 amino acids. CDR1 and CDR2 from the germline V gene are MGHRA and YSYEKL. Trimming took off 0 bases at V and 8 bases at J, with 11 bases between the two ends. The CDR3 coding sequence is TGCGCCAGCAGCCAAGAAACAGCCGGTTATTCACCCCTCCACTTT. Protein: CASSQETAGYSPLHF.

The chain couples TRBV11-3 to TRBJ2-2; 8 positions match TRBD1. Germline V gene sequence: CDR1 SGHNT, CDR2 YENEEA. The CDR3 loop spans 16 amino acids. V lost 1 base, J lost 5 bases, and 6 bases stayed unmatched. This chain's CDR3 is CASSLAQGAVTGELFF. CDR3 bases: TGTGCCAGCAGCTTAGCTCAGGGGGCGGTGACCGGGGAGCTGTTTTTT.

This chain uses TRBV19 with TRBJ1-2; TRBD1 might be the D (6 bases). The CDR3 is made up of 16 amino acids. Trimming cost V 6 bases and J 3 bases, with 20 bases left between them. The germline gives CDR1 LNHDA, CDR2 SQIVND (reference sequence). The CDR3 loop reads CASRFLKRPGDYGYTF. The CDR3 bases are TGTGCCAGTAGATTCCTAAAGAGGCCAGGGGACTATGGCTACACCTTC.

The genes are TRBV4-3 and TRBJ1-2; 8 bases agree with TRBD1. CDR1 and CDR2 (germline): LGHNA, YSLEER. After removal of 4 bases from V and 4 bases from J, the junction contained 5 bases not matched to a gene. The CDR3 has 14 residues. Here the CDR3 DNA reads TGCGCCAGCAGCCCCGGACAGGGAAGCTATGGCTACACCTTC. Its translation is CASSPGQGSYGYTF.

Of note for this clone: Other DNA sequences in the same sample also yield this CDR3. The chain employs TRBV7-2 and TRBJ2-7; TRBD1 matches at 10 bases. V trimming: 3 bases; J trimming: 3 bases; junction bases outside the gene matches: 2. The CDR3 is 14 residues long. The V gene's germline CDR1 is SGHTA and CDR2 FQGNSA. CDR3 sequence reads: CASSLRTGGYEQYF. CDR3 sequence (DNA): TGTGCCAGCAGCTTGCGGACAGGGGGCTACGAGCAGTACTTC.

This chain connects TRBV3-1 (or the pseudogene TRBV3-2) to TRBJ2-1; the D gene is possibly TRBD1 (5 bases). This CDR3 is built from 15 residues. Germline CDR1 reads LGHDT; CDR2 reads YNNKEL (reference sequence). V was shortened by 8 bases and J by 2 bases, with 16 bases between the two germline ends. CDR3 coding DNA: TGTGCCAGCTCACCGACACAGGTAACCTACAATGAGCAGTTCTTC. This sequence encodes CASSPTQVTYNEQFF.

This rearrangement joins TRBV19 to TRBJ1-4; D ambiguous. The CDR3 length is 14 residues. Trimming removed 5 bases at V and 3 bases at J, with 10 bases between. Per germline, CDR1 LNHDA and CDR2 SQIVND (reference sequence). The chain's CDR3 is CASSPPGPNEKLFF. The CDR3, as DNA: TGTGCCAGTAGTCCCCCCGGTCCTAATGAAAAACTGTTTTTT.

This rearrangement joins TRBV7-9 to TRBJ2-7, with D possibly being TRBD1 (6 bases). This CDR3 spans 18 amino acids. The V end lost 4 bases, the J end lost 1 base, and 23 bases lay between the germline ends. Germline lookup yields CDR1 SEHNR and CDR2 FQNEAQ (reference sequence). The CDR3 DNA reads TGTGCCAGCAGCTCAAGCCCCCTGACAGGCCATCCTTCCTACGAGCAGTACTTC. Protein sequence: CASSSSPLTGHPSYEQYF.

CDR3 in amino acids: CASSSRTSGERYEQYF. As DNA, the CDR3 is TGTGCCAGCAGTTCCCGGACTAGCGGGGAGCGGTACGAGCAGTACTTC. This sequence joins TRBV6-2 or TRBV6-3 and TRBJ2-7; the match to TRBD2 covers 12 bases. The trim removed 4 bases at V and 4 bases at J, leaving 8 bases unmatched. This CDR3 is built from 16 residues. Looked up from germline, CDR1 is MNHEY and CDR2 is SVGEGT.

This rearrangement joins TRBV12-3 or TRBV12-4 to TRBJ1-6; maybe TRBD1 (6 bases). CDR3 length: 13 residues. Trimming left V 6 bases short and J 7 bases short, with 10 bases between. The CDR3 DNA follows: TGTGCCAGCAGCCCCACAGGGAATTCACCCCTCCACTTT. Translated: CASSPTGNSPLHF.